The text below deals with one T cell receptor (beta chain). Its antigen remains unknown. The data originate from a study of cytomegalovirus exposure and HLA in healthy donors. Regarding the study as a whole: TCR beta chain V- and J-gene trimming was linked, in a later analysis, to a missense variant in DCLRE1C. The analysis excluded some indistinguishable V segments, including TRBV6-2 and TRBV6-3. An Asian-associated ancestry cluster reportedly showed fewer N-insertions than the approximately 620-donor mean in a later analysis.

The CDR3 has 14 residues. V was shortened by 0 bases and J by 3 bases, with 9 bases between the two germline ends. Per germline, CDR1 MNHEY and CDR2 SMNVEV (reference sequence). The PCR was carried out with 60 Vbeta primers and 13 Jbeta primers. Using immunoSEQ multiplex PCR, the repertoire was profiled, and TCRdb retains in-frame clones only, with some absent. This table has 200,000 to 250,000 clones, approximately 85% appearing once. What was sequenced was PBMCs. The sequence came from a woman aged 40-49 years in good health and CMV-seronegative. The rearrangement joins TRBV27 to TRBJ2-7; D is possibly TRBD1 (6 bases). CDR3 in DNA: TGTGCCAGCAGTTTATCGGCGGACAGCTACGAGCAGTACTTC. Translating gives CASSLSADSYEQYF.